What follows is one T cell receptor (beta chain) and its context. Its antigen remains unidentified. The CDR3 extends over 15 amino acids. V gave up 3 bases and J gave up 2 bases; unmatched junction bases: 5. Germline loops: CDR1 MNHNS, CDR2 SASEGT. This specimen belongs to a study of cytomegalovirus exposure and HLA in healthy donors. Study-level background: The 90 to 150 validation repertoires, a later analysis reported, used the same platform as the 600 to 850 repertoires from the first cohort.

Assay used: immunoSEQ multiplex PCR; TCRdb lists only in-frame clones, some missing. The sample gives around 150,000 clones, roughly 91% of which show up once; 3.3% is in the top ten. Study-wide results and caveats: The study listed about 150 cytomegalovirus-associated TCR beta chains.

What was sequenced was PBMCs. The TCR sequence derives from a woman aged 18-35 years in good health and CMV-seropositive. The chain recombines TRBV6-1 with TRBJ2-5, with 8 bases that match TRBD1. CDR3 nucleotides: TGTGCCAGCAGTGAGGGACAGGCCCGGCAAGAGACCCAGTACTTC. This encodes CASSEGQARQETQYF.